Included here is one TCR beta chain sequence, with context. Its antigen is unknown. It has no much larger one-base neighbor in the sample; base qualities were not kept. These data are taken from a study of blood T cell repertoires in COVID-19 (TCRdb year 2020). About the full investigation: Collaborator samples came from the United States, Italy and Spain and covered acute and convalescent phases of COVID-19. The prospective study material was composed of cDNA or gDNA derived from T cells, B-cell-depleted T cells, or PBMCs. Deeply sampled blood TCRbeta repertoires from subjects exposed to, actively infected with, or recovered from COVID-19 were included in the dataset. The repertoires were made available in a free public database intended to serve as a resource for research on the immune response to SARS-CoV-2. The samples were drawn from two sources: the first 160 participants of the ongoing ImmuneRACE study, and 1,000 to 1,500 subjects contributed by 6 global collaborators. Sample metadata almost always included a de-identified subject ID, COVID-19 status, age in years and sex. HLA class I and class II types, where available, came from metadata supplied by the sample provider rather than from assay-based typing.

Collaborating institutions collected whole blood in K2EDTA tubes following their own protocols. For TCRbeta analysis, collaborators shipped samples in one of three forms: frozen whole blood, isolated PBMCs, or DNA extracted from either of those sample types. What the authors observed across the whole study: The quantity of clinical and demographic metadata differed by source and by participant and was supplied without curation.

TCRbeta CDR3 regions were amplified from genomic DNA by means of the immunoSEQ Assay, a bias-controlled multiplex PCR. As for the authors' bioinformatics: The number of nucleated cells in each sample was estimated from the amplification of reference gene primers within the assay. Sequence reads were collapsed and filtered to measure the absolute abundance of every unique TCRbeta CDR3 rearrangement. For each sample, productive Simpson clonality was calculated by taking the square root of Simpson's diversity index across productive rearrangements. Sourced from immuneACCESS, this table was stored by TCRdb with only in-frame sequences that have V and J called. A share of the clones is absent; for the studies checked, an unresolved V gene accounts for under half, and the remainder has no known explanation. That table is the source of V, J and clone size, and D and trimming were worked out from the DNA. The sample table lists approximately 200,000 clones, approximately 80% of them with a count of one. The ten most abundant clones make up around 7% of the sample.

This TCR came from a woman aged 45-59 years with acute or convalescent COVID-19. The specimen was peripheral blood.

The encoded CDR3 is CASSKRRDGNQPQHF. The DNA reads TGTGCCAGCAGCAAACGGAGGGACGGCAATCAGCCCCAGCATTTT. Rearrangement joined TRBV2 to TRBJ1-5; the D gene is possibly TRBD1, with 5 bases matching. Measured from the cysteine to the phenylalanine, the CDR3 is 15 residues long. Kept here is only the CDR3 DNA, which spans 45 bases and is read in frame from base 1. Based on the germline V gene, the CDR1 and CDR2 sequences are SNHLY and FYNNEI. The V end loses 6 bases and the J end loses 2 bases, and a stretch of 14 bases separates them.